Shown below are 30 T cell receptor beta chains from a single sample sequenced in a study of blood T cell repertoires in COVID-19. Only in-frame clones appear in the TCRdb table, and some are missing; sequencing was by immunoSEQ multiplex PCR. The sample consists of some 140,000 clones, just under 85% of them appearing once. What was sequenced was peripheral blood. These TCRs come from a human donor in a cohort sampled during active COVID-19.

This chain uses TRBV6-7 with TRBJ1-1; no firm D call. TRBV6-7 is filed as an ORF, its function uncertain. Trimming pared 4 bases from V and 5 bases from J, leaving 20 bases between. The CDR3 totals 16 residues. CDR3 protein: CASSFRTFTRGTEAFF. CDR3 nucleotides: TGTGCCAGCAGTTTCAGGACCTTTACGAGAGGGACTGAAGCTTTCTTT.

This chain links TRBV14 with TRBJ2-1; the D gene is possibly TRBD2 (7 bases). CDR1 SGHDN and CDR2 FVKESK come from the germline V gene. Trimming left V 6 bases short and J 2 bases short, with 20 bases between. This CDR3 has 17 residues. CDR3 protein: CASRKGGGADTYNEQFF. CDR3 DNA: TGTGCCAGCAGAAAGGGGGGGGGCGCAGACACCTACAATGAGCAGTTCTTC.

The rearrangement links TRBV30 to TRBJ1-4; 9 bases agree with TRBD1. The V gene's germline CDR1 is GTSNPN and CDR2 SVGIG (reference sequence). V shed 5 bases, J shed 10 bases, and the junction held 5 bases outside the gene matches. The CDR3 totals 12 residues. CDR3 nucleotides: TGTGCCTGGGGGACAGGGAATATAAAACTGTTTTTT. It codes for CAWGTGNIKLFF.

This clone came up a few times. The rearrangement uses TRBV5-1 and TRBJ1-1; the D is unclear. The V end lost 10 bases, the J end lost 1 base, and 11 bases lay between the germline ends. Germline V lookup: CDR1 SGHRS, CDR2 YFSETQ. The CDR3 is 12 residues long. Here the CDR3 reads CAAGDGNTEAFF. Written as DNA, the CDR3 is TGCGCCGCCGGAGACGGGAACACTGAAGCTTTCTTT.

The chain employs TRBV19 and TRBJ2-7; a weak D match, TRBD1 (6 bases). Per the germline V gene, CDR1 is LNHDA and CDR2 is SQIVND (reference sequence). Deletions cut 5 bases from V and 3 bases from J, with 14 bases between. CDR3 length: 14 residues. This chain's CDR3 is CASSPRTDFYEQYF. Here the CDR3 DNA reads TGTGCCAGTAGTCCTCGGACAGACTTCTACGAGCAGTACTTC.

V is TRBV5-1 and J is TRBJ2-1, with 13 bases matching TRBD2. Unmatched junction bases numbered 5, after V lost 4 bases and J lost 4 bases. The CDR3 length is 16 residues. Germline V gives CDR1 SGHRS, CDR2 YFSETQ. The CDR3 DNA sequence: TGCGCCAGCAGCCGGGGGACTAGCGGGGCGTACAATGAGCAGTTCTTC. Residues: CASSRGTSGAYNEQFF. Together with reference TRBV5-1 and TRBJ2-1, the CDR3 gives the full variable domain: KAGVTQTPRYLIKTRGQQVTLSCSPISGHRSVSWYQQTPGQGLQFLFEYFSETQRNKGNFPGRFSGRQFSNSRSEMNVSTLELGDSALYLCASSRGTSGAYNEQFFGPGTRLTVL.

This CDR3 reads CASQSQTLETGYTF. Written as DNA, the CDR3 is TGTGCCAGTCAGTCACAAACCCTCGAAACTGGCTACACCTTC. V and J are TRBV19 and TRBJ1-2; D is undetermined. V lost 8 bases and J lost 7, with 20 bases in between. Germline CDR1 and CDR2: LNHDA and SQIVND (reference sequence). CDR3 size: 14 residues.

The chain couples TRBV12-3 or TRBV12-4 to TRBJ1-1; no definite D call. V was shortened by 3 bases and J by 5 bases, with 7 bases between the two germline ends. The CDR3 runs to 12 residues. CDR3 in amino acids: CASSLERTEAFF. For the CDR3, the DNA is TGTGCCAGCAGTTTGGAGAGGACTGAAGCTTTCTTT.

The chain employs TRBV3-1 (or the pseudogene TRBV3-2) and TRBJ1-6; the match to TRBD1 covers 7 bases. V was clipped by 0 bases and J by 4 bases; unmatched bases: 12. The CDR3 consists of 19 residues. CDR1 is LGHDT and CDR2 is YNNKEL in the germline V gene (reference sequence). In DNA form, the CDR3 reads TGTGCCAGCAGCCAAGATATAAGGGCGACAGGGAGGTATAATTCACCCCTCCACTTT. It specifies CASSQDIRATGRYNSPLHF.

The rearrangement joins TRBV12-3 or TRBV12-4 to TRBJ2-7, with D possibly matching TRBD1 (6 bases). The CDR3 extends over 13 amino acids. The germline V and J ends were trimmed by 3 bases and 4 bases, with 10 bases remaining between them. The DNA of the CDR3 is TGTGCCAGCAGTTTTACACAGGGTTACGAGCAGTACTTC. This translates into CASSFTQGYEQYF.

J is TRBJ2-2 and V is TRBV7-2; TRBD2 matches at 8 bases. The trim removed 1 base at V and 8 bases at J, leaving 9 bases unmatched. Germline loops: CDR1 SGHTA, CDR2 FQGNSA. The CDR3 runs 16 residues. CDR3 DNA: TGTGCCAGCAGCTTAGGGGGTAGCGGGGCTGGTGGGGAGCTGTTTTTT. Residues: CASSLGGSGAGGELFF.

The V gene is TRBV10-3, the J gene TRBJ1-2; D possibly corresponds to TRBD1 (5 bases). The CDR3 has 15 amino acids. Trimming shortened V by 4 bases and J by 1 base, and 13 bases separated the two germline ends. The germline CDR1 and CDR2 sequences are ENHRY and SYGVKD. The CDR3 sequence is CAISGRDSLNYGYTF. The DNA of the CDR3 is TGTGCCATCAGTGGACGCGACAGTCTTAACTATGGCTACACCTTC.

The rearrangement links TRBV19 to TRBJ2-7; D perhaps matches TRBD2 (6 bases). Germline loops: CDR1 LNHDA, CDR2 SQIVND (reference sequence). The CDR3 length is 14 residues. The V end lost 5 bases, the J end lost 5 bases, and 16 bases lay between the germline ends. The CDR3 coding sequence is TGTGCCAGTAGTCACCGGGAGCTGGGTCACGAGCAGTACTTC. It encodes CASSHRELGHEQYF. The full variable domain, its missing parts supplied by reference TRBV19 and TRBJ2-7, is DGGITQSPKYLFRKEGQNVTLSCEQNLNHDAMYWYRQDPGQGLRLIYYSQIVNDFQKGDIAEGYSVSREKKESFPLTVTSAQKNPTAFYLCASSHRELGHEQYFGPGTRLTVT.

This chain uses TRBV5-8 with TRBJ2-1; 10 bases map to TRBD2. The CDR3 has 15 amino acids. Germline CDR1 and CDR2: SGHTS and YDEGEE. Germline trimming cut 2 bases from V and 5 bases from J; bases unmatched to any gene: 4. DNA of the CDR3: TGTGCCAGCAGCTTTAGCGGGGGGACGAACAATGAGCAGTTCTTC. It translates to CASSFSGGTNNEQFF.

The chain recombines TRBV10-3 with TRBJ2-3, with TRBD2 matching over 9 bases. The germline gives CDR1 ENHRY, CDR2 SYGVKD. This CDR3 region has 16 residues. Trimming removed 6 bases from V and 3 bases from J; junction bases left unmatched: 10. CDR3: CAIRAGGPIGTDTQYF. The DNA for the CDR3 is TGTGCCATCAGGGCGGGGGGGCCCATAGGGACAGATACGCAGTATTTT.

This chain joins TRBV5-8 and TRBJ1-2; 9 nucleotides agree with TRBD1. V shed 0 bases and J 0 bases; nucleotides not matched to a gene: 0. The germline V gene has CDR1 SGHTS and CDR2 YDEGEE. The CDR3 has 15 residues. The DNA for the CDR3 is TGTGCCAGCAGCTTGGGACAGGGGGCTAACTATGGCTACACCTTC. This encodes CASSLGQGANYGYTF.

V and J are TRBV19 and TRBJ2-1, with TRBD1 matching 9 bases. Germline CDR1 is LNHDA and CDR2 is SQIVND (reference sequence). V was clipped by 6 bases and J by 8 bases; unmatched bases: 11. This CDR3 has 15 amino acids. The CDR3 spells CASRIRDRASDEQFF. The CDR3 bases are TGTGCCAGTAGGATCAGGGACAGGGCCTCGGATGAGCAGTTCTTC.

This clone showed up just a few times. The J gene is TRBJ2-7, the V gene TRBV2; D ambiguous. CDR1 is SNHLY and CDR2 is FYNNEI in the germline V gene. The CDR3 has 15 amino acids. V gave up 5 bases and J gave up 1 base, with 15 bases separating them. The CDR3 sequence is CASSPLPVRSYEQYF. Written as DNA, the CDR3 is TGTGCCAGCAGTCCTCTTCCTGTCAGATCCTACGAGCAGTACTTC.

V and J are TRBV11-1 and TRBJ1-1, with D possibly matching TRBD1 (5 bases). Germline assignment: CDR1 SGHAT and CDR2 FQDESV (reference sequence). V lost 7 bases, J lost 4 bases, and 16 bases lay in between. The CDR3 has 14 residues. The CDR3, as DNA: TGTGCCAGCAACCCAAGGCTCGGGGGCACTGAAGCTTTCTTT. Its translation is CASNPRLGGTEAFF.

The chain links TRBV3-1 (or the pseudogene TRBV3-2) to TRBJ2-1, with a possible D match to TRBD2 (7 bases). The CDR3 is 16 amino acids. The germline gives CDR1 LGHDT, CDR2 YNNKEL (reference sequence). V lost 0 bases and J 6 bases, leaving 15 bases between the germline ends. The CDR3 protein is CASSQEGGAGVNEQFF. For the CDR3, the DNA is TGTGCCAGCAGCCAAGAAGGGGGGGCCGGTGTCAATGAGCAGTTCTTC.

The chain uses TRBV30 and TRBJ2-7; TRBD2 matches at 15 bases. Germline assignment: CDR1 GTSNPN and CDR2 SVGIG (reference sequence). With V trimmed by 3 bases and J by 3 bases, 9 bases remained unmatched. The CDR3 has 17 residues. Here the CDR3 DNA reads TGTGCCTGGAGCCCGGGACTAGCGGGGGGACCCGACTACGAGCAGTACTTC. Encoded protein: CAWSPGLAGGPDYEQYF.

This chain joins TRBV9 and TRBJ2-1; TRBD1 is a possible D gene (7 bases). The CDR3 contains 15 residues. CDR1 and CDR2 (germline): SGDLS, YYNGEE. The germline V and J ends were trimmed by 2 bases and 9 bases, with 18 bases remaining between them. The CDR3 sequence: CASSVSRRGLPEQFF. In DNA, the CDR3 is TGTGCCAGCAGCGTTTCAAGGAGGGGGCTTCCTGAGCAGTTCTTC.

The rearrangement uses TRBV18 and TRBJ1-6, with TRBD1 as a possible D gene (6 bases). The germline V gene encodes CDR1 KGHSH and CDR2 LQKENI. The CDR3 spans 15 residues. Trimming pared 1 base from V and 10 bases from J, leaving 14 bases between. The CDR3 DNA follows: TGTGCCAGCTCACCACAGCCAGGGGATAGCTCACCCCTCCACTTT. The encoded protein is CASSPQPGDSSPLHF. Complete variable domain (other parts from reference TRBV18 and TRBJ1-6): NAGVMQNPRHLVRRRGQEARLRCSPMKGHSHVYWYRQLPEEGLKFMVYLQKENIIDESGMPKERFSAEFPKEGPSILRIQQVVRGDSAAYFCASSPQPGDSSPLHFGNGTRLTVT.

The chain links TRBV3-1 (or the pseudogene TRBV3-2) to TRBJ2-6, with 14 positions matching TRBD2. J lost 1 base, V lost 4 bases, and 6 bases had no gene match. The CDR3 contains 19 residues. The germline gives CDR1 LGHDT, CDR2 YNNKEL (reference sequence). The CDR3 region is CASSPRTSGGPSGANVLTF. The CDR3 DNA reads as TGTGCCAGCAGCCCCCGGACTAGCGGGGGGCCTTCTGGGGCCAACGTCCTGACTTTC.

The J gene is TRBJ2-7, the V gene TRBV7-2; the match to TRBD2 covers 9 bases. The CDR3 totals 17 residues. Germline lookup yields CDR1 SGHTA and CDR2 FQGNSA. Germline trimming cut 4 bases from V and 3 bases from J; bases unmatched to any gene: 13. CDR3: CASSSRLSGGPNYEQYF. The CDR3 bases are TGTGCCAGCAGCTCGAGACTAAGCGGGGGGCCCAACTACGAGCAGTACTTC.

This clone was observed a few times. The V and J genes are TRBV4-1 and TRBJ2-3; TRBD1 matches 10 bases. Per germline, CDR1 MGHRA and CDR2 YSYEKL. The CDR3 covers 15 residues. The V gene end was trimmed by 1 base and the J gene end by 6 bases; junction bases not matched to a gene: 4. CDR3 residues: CASSQGQGARDTQYF. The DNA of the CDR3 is TGCGCCAGCAGCCAAGGACAGGGGGCCCGGGATACGCAGTATTTT.

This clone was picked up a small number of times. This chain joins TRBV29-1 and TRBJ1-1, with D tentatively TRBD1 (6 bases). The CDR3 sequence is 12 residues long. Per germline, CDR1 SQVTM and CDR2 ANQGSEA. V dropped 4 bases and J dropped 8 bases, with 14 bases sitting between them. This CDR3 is CSVGAPTGEAFF. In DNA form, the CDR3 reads TGCAGCGTTGGGGCCCCGACAGGAGAAGCTTTCTTT.

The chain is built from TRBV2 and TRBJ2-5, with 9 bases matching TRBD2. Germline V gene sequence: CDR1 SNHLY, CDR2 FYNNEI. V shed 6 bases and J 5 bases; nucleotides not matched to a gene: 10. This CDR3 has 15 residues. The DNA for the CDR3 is TGTGCCAGCAGAGGGCGCGGGGGGGCCCATGAGACCCAGTACTTC. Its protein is CASRGRGGAHETQYF.

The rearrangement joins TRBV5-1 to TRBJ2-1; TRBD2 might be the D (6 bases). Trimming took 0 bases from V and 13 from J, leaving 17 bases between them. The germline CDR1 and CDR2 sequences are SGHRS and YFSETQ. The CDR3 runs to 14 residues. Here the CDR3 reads CASSLVGSGSLQFF. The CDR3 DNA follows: TGCGCCAGCAGCTTGGTGGGATCCGGGAGTTTACAGTTCTTC.

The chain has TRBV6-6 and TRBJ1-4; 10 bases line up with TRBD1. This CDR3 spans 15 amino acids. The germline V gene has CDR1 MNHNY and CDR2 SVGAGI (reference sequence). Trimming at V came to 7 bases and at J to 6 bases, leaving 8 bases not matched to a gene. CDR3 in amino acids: CASKHIGTGDEKLFF. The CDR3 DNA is TGTGCCAGCAAACACATCGGGACAGGGGATGAAAAACTGTTTTTT.